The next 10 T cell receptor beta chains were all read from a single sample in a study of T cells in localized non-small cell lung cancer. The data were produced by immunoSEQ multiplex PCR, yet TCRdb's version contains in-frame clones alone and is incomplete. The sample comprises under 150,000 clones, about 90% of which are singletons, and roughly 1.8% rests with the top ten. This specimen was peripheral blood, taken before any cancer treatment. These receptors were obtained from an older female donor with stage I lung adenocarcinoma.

Here the CDR3 DNA reads TGTGCCAGCTCTGAACCCACCCAGGGGCATGGGCAGTTCTTC. Protein sequence: CASSEPTQGHGQFF. The rearrangement links TRBV18 to TRBJ2-1; maybe TRBD1 (6 bases). The germline gives CDR1 KGHSH, CDR2 LQKENI. V dropped 6 bases and J dropped 12 bases, with 21 bases sitting between them. The length of the CDR3 is 14 residues. Full variable domain (missing parts from reference TRBV18 and TRBJ2-1): NAGVMQNPRHLVRRRGQEARLRCSPMKGHSHVYWYRQLPEEGLKFMVYLQKENIIDESGMPKERFSAEFPKEGPSILRIQQVVRGDSAAYFCASSEPTQGHGQFFGPGTRLTVL.

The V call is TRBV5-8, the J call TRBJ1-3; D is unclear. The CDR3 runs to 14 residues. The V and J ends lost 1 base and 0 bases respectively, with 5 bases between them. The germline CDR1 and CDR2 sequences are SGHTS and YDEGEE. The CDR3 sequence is CASSLLSSGNTIYF. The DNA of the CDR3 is TGTGCCAGCAGCTTGCTATCCTCTGGAAACACCATATATTTT.

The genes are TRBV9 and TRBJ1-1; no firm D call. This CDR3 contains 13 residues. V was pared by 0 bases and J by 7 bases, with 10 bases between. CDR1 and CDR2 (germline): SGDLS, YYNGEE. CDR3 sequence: CASSVEGYSEAFF. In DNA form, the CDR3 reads TGTGCCAGCAGCGTAGAAGGATACAGTGAAGCTTTCTTT.

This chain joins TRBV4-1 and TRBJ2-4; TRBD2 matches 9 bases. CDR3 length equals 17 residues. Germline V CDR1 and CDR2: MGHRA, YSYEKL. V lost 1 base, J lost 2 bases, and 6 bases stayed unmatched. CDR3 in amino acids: CASSQASGMSSKNIQYF. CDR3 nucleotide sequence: TGCGCCAGCAGCCAAGCTAGCGGGATGAGTTCCAAAAACATTCAGTACTTC.

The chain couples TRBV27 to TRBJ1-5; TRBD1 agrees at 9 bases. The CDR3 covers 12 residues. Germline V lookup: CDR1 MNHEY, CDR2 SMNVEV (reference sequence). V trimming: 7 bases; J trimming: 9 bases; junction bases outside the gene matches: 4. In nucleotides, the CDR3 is TGTGCCAGCAAGACAGGGGGGCGGCCCCAGCATTTT. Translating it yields CASKTGGRPQHF.

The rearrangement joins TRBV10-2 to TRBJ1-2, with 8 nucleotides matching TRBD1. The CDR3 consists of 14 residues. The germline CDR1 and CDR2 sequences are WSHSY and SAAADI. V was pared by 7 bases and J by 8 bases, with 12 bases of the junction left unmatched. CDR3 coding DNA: TGCGCCAGCAACCCTACGACAGGGGAAGGCGGCTACACCTTC. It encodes CASNPTTGEGGYTF.

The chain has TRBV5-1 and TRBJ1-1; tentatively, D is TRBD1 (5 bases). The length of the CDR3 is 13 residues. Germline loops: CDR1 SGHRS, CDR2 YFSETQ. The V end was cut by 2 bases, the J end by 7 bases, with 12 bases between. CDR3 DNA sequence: TGCGCCAGCAGCTTTCCAGGGAAGGATGAAGCTTTCTTT. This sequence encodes CASSFPGKDEAFF.

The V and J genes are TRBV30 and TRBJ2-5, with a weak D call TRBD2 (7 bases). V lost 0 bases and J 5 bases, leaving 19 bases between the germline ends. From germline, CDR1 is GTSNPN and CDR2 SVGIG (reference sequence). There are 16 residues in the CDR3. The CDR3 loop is CAWSVRRGSGRETQYF. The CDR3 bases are TGTGCCTGGAGTGTCAGGAGGGGGTCCGGGAGGGAGACCCAGTACTTC.

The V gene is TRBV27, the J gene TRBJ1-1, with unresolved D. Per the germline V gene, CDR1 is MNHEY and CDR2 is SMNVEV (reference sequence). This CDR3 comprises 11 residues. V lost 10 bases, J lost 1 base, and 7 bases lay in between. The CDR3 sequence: CATRTNTEAFF. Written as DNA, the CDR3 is TGTGCCACCCGGACGAACACTGAAGCTTTCTTT.

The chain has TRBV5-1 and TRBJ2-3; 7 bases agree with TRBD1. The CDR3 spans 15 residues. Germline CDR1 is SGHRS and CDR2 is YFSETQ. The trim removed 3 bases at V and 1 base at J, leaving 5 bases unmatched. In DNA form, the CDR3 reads TGCGCCAGCAGCTACGAGGGGGCCGGCACAGATACGCAGTATTTT. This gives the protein CASSYEGAGTDTQYF.